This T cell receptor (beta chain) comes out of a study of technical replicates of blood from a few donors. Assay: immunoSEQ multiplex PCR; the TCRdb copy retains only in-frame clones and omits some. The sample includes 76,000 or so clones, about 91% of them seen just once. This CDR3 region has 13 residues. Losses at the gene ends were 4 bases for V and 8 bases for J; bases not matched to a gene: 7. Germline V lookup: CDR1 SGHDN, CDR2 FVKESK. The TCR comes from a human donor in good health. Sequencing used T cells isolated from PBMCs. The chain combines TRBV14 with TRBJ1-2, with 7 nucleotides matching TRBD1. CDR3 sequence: CASSLSWTGGYTF. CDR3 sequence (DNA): TGTGCCAGCAGCCTATCTTGGACAGGAGGCTACACCTTC.